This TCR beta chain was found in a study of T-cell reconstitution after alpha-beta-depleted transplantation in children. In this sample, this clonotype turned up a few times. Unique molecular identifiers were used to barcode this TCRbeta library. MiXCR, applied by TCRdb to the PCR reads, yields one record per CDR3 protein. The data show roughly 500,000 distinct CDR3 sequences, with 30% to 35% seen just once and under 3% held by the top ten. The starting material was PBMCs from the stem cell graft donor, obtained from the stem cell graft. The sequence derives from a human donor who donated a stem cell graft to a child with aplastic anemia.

Here the CDR3 DNA reads TGTGCCAGCAGCCCAGGGACAGGGCTGAACTATGGCTACACCTTC. Protein sequence: CASSPGTGLNYGYTF. The J gene is TRBJ1-2, the V gene TRBV7-2; 9 bases agree with TRBD1. CDR1 is SGHTA and CDR2 is FQGNSA in the germline V gene. The CDR3 is 15 residues long. Trimming took 5 bases from V and 2 from J; bases not matched to a gene: 6.